This T cell receptor (beta chain) was identified in a study of cytomegalovirus exposure and HLA in healthy donors. The CDR3 is 14 amino acids. Looked up from germline, CDR1 is MNHNY and CDR2 is SVGAGI (reference sequence). Germline trimming cut 7 bases from V and 2 bases from J; bases unmatched to any gene: 8. 13 Jbeta primers and 60 Vbeta primers were used for the PCR. TCRdb's table, derived via immunoSEQ multiplex PCR, lists solely in-frame clones and lacks some. The profile covers roughly 71,000 clones, with 74% appearing a single time and more than 9.5% taken by the ten largest. V usage is TRBV6-6 and J usage is TRBJ2-7, with 7 bases fitting TRBD1. This receptor was identified in a human donor in good health. The specimen was PBMCs. The CDR3 reads CASTKGQPAYEQYF. The CDR3 nucleotides are TGTGCCAGCACTAAGGGACAGCCAGCCTACGAGCAGTACTTC.